This is a list of T cell receptor beta chains from one sample in a study of blood T cell repertoires in COVID-19. Assay used: immunoSEQ multiplex PCR; TCRdb lists only in-frame clones, some missing. The profile shows about 150,000 clones, approximately 88% of them singletons. Sequencing input: peripheral blood. Every receptor here comes from a man aged 55-75 years with active or convalescent COVID-19. CDR3s include the opening cysteine and the closing phenylalanine or tryptophan.

J: TRBJ2-3; V: TRBV12-3/TRBV12-4; length: 12; CDR3: CAIKVGVDTQYF
J: TRBJ2-5; V: TRBV11-2; length: 15; CDR3: CASSLDGRVQETQYF
J: TRBJ2-1; V: TRBV6-4; length: 20; CDR3: CASSEPGLAGPLREYNEQFF
J: TRBJ2-1; V: TRBV6-6; length: 16; CDR3: CASSGRRGRSYNEQFF
J: TRBJ2-7; V: TRBV18; length: 16; CDR3: CASSPRGQGAPGEQYF
J: TRBJ2-4; V: TRBV19; length: 16; CDR3: CASSREGFRGKNIQYF
J: TRBJ2-2; V: TRBV6-1; length: 15; CDR3: CASSEGGTGTGELFF
J: TRBJ1-4; V: TRBV11-2; length: 14; CDR3: CASSSGTAFEKLFF
J: TRBJ1-2; V: TRBV7-9; length: 13; CDR3: CASSSTGNYGYTF
J: TRBJ1-6; V: TRBV11-2; length: 15; CDR3: CASSLEPGLNSPLHF
J: TRBJ2-7; V: TRBV7-9; length: 14; CDR3: CASSLGGGPYEQYF
J: TRBJ2-1; V: TRBV2; length: 14; CDR3: CASSEARSVNEQFF
J: TRBJ1-2; V: TRBV28; length: 16; CDR3: CASSFGTGPANYGYTF
J: TRBJ1-3; V: TRBV18; length: 19; CDR3: CASSPFPPGQDFSGNTIYF
J: TRBJ2-5; V: TRBV2; length: 15; CDR3: CASSLTKNRQETQYF
J: TRBJ1-5; V: TRBV19; length: 14; CDR3: CASSSGQIFQPQHF